The 20 T cell receptor beta chains listed next were all sequenced from one sample in a study of early T cells in non-severe SARS-CoV-2 infection. TCRdb used MiXCR to reprocess the 5' RACE reads, holding one entry per CDR3 protein. The repertoire holds roughly 80,000 distinct CDR3 sequences, 15% seen once, with 9% to 15% in the top ten. Sequencing used whole blood. Receptors originate from an adult who was a healthcare worker with PCR-confirmed SARS-CoV-2 infection or an uninfected control (not recorded which).

The chain is built from TRBV7-9 and TRBJ2-1; TRBD2 is a possible D gene (6 bases). The germline V and J ends were trimmed by 1 base and 5 bases, with 15 bases remaining between them. The CDR3 is 16 residues long. Germline V gene lookup returns CDR1 SEHNR and CDR2 FQNEAQ (reference sequence). CDR3 sequence: CASSLGSGRPNNEQFF. The CDR3 nucleotides are TGTGCCAGCAGCTTAGGTTCGGGGAGGCCTAACAATGAGCAGTTCTTC.

Here the CDR3 DNA reads TGTGCCAGTAGTATCCCTCCACAGGGGCCAGGCTATGGCTACACCTTC. As protein: CASSIPPQGPGYGYTF. The chain employs TRBV19 and TRBJ1-2; 7 bases agree with TRBD1. The trim removed 3 bases at V and 4 bases at J, leaving 11 bases unmatched. Germline V gene sequence: CDR1 LNHDA, CDR2 SQIVND (reference sequence). The CDR3 is made up of 16 amino acids.

The chain combines TRBV3-1 with TRBJ2-7; D is possibly TRBD1 or TRBD2 (5 bases each). Trimming stripped 2 bases from V and 3 bases from J, with 17 bases between. The CDR3 runs to 16 residues. CDR1 is LGHDT, CDR2 YNNKEL, per germline (reference sequence). The CDR3 spells CASSQRGTVKSYEQYF. The CDR3 DNA reads TGTGCCAGCAGCCAACGTGGGACGGTGAAGAGCTACGAGCAGTACTTC.

This clonotype has a handful of counts. This chain links TRBV7-2 with TRBJ1-1, with unresolved D. The germline V and J ends were trimmed by 1 base and 2 bases, with 8 bases remaining between them. From germline, CDR1 is SGHTA and CDR2 FQGNSA. This CDR3 spans 14 amino acids. The DNA for the CDR3 is TGTGCCAGCAGCTTAGACAGAATTAACACTGAAGCTTTCTTT. Its translation: CASSLDRINTEAFF. The variable domain in full, completed from reference TRBV7-2 and TRBJ1-1, reads GAGVSQSPSNKVTEKGKDVELRCDPISGHTALYWYRQSLGQGLEFLIYFQGNSAPDKSGLPSDRFSAERTGGSVSTLTIQRTQQEDSAVYLCASSLDRINTEAFFGQGTRLTVV.

This sequence joins TRBV27 and TRBJ1-3, with D unresolved. Germline-derived CDR1 and CDR2 are MNHEY and SMNVEV (reference sequence). The V gene lost 7 bases and the J gene lost 7 bases, with 11 bases spanning the gap. The length of the CDR3 is 12 residues. Written as DNA, the CDR3 is TGTGCCAGCACCCACACGTGGAACACCATATATTTT. It translates to CASTHTWNTIYF.

The chain combines TRBV12-3 or TRBV12-4 with TRBJ1-2; D gene unclear. The V and J ends lost 2 bases and 0 bases respectively, with 4 bases between them. The CDR3 totals 13 residues. Here the CDR3 reads CASSLTTNYGYTF. The CDR3 coding sequence is TGTGCCAGCAGTTTAACAACTAACTATGGCTACACCTTC.

This clonotype turned up a few times. The rearrangement uses TRBV28 and TRBJ2-7, with D perhaps TRBD2 (6 bases). The CDR3 consists of 15 residues. In germline, CDR1 is MDHEN, CDR2 SYDVKM. Between the trimmed V and J ends, which lost 2 bases and 1 base, there was a span of 12 bases. The CDR3 nucleotides read TGTGCCAGCAGTTTAAAGGCGGGGATATCCTACGAGCAGTACTTC. Residues: CASSLKAGISYEQYF.

Only a few counts were recorded for this clonotype. The chain recombines TRBV2 with TRBJ2-1, with TRBD1 identical over 9 bases. Losses at the gene ends were 7 bases for V and 9 bases for J; bases not matched to a gene: 16. The CDR3 is 16 residues long. In germline, CDR1 is SNHLY, CDR2 FYNNEI. CDR3 DNA: TGTGCCAGCACCTTCGAATTGGGACAGGGAGGTGCTGAGCAGTTCTTC. Translation: CASTFELGQGGAEQFF.

This chain links TRBV28 with TRBJ2-7; 10 bases map to TRBD1. Germline lookup yields CDR1 MDHEN and CDR2 SYDVKM. V dropped 2 bases and J dropped 10; count of bases not matched to a gene: 8. The CDR3 loop spans 14 amino acids. This chain's CDR3 is CASSLDRGRREQYF. In DNA, the CDR3 is TGTGCCAGCAGTTTAGACAGGGGGCGCCGGGAACAGTACTTC.

The chain combines TRBV3-1 with TRBJ1-1; D unclear. The CDR3 is made up of 13 amino acids. The V and J ends lost 0 bases and 4 bases respectively, with 6 bases between them. The germline gives CDR1 LGHDT, CDR2 YNNKEL (reference sequence). CDR3 bases: TGTGCCAGCAGCCAAGAATTAAGCACTGAAGCTTTCTTT. Translating gives CASSQELSTEAFF. The full variable domain, completed using reference TRBV3-1 and TRBJ1-1, is DTAVSQTPKYLVTQMGNDKSIKCEQNLGHDTMYWYKQDSKKFLKIMFSYNNKELIINETVPNRFSPKSPDKAHLNLHINSLELGDSAVYFCASSQELSTEAFFGQGTRLTVV.

In this sample, this clonotype turned up many times. The chain carries TRBV5-4 and TRBJ2-2; D not certain. Germline V CDR1 and CDR2: SGHNT, YYREEE (reference sequence). V dropped 0 bases and J dropped 3 bases, with 0 bases sitting between them. CDR3 length equals 12 residues. The CDR3 DNA reads as TGTGCCAGCAGCTTGGACACCGGGGAGCTGTTTTTT. Translation gives CASSLDTGELFF.

CDR3 bases: TGTGCCAGCAGCGAGGGGACAGGGGGTGAAAAACTGTTTTTT. The encoded protein is CASSEGTGGEKLFF. The genes are TRBV9 and TRBJ1-4; 11 bases line up with TRBD1. Losses at the gene ends were 3 bases for V and 7 bases for J; bases not matched to a gene: 2. The CDR3 has 14 amino acids. Germline V gene sequence: CDR1 SGDLS, CDR2 YYNGEE.

V and J are TRBV29-1 and TRBJ1-4; weak D call: TRBD1 (6 bases). Between the trimmed V and J ends, which lost 7 bases and 5 bases, there was a span of 11 bases. Per the germline V gene, CDR1 is SQVTM and CDR2 is ANQGSEA. This CDR3 contains 12 residues. Written as DNA, the CDR3 is TGCAGCGCCAGGGGCAACAATGAAAAACTGTTTTTT. This codes for CSARGNNEKLFF.

In its sample, this clonotype was seen a few times. The chain combines TRBV6-2 or TRBV6-3 with TRBJ2-1, with 14 nucleotides matching TRBD2. The CDR3 is made up of 14 amino acids. The germline V gene encodes CDR1 MNHEY and CDR2 SVGEGT. The trim removed 6 bases at V and 6 bases at J, leaving 1 base unmatched. The DNA for the CDR3 is TGTGCCAGCAGGGGACTAGCGGGAGTCAATGAGCAGTTCTTC. It is translated as CASRGLAGVNEQFF.

V gene TRBV11-1 combines with J gene TRBJ2-7; 7 bases map to TRBD2. The trim removed 5 bases at V and 2 bases at J, leaving 6 bases unmatched. Germline V gives CDR1 SGHAT, CDR2 FQDESV (reference sequence). The CDR3 spans 14 residues. The CDR3 coding sequence is TGTGCCAGCAGCCACTTCACTAGCGCCTACGAGCAGTACTTC. As protein: CASSHFTSAYEQYF.

A few counts support this clonotype. The chain uses TRBV24-1 and TRBJ1-2; D is possibly TRBD1 (6 bases). Germline CDR1 KGHDR, CDR2 SFDVKD. Trimming shortened V by 4 bases and J by 5 bases, and 13 bases separated the two germline ends. The CDR3 loop spans 14 amino acids. CDR3 nucleotide sequence: TGTGCCACCAGTGACCCAGGACAGCCTTATGGCTACACCTTC. Translating gives CATSDPGQPYGYTF.

The chain links TRBV12-3 or TRBV12-4 to TRBJ2-1; unclear D gene. The ends were cut back, 2 bases at V and 5 bases at J, with 7 bases in the middle. CDR3 length equals 13 residues. In DNA form, the CDR3 reads TGTGCCAGCAGTTTACTTGTCGACAATGAGCAGTTCTTC. Translated: CASSLLVDNEQFF.

This chain connects TRBV5-4 to TRBJ2-3, with 9 bases identical to TRBD2. The CDR3 runs to 17 residues. Germline lookup yields CDR1 SGHNT and CDR2 YYREEE (reference sequence). With 3 bases clipped from V and 4 bases from J, the junction kept 12 bases outside the gene matches. The DNA for the CDR3 is TGTGCCAGCAGCTCTGGGGTGGCGGGAGGGCCATCAGATACGCAGTATTTT. Translating it yields CASSSGVAGGPSDTQYF.

This clonotype was detected only a few times. The CDR3 DNA is TGTGCCAGCAGCTCGGGACTCCAAGAGACCCAGTACTTC. It specifies CASSSGLQETQYF. J is TRBJ2-5 and V is TRBV7-9; D might be TRBD2 (6 bases). The CDR3 runs 13 residues. Germline V gives CDR1 SEHNR, CDR2 FQNEAQ (reference sequence). V shed 4 bases and J shed 1 base, with 7 bases lying between them.

This clonotype was seen many times. The chain uses TRBV20-1 and TRBJ2-7; 7 nucleotides align to TRBD2. There are 18 residues in the CDR3. Germline CDR1 reads DFQATT; CDR2 reads SNEGSKA (reference sequence). J was trimmed by 4 bases and V by 6 bases; bases with no gene match: 24. Here the CDR3 DNA reads TGCAGTGCCCCTGACTTCCAGCGGGCCGGGGGGACCGGGTACGAGCAGTACTTC. This codes for CSAPDFQRAGGTGYEQYF.